The present T cell receptor (beta chain) was sequenced within a study of T cell repertoires in cytomegalovirus infection. Unmatched junction bases numbered 9, after V lost 5 bases and J lost 4 bases. The germline CDR1 and CDR2 sequences are SGHTA and FQGNSA. CDR3 length: 16 residues. TCRdb reprocessed the reads via MiXCR and lists one record per CDR3 protein. The sample shows approximately 310,000 distinct CDR3 sequences, just under 25% of them seen only once. This clonotype was seen at least ten times. Its target is unknown. This TCR was sampled from a human donor in good health (CMV status not recorded). Some clones in this sample may be carry-over from other donors' samples. The chain carries TRBV7-2 and TRBJ2-3, with 10 bases identical to TRBD2. Material: cultured PBMCs, obtained from culture after CMV antigen stimulation. Here the CDR3 DNA reads TGTGCCAGCAGCCAACAGAGCGGGAGGGCCTCAGATACGCAGTATTTT. Residues: CASSQQSGRASDTQYF.